These 4 T cell receptor beta chains share one sample of origin, sequenced in a study of spatial heterogeneity in lung cancer. Study findings and constraints: Mutation counts in tumors were tracked by counts of expanded intratumoral alpha and beta TCRs.

TCRdb called the 5' RACE reads again in MiXCR, with one record for every CDR3 protein. In the table there are 20,000 to 30,000 distinct CDR3 sequences, just under 9% of which are singletons. No antigen is known for these receptors. The time point: sample taken at primary tumor resection. Sequenced material: lung tumor tissue, taken at surgery. The receptors here all came from a male donor with early-stage non-small cell lung cancer.

This clonotype was seen at least ten times. The V gene is TRBV7-2, the J gene TRBJ2-1; D gene unclear. V was clipped by 1 base and J by 4 bases, with 5 bases between them. The CDR3 contains 13 residues. Germline V gives CDR1 SGHTA, CDR2 FQGNSA. In DNA, the CDR3 is TGTGCCAGCAGCTTAGGTCGTTACAATGAGCAGTTCTTC. Protein sequence: CASSLGRYNEQFF.

This clonotype was observed once. The rearrangement uses TRBV5-1 and TRBJ1-6, with no clear D. From germline, CDR1 is SGHRS and CDR2 YFSETQ. CDR3 size: 15 residues. V was trimmed by 0 bases and J by 7 bases, leaving 11 bases between them. CDR3 protein: CASSLDNGSNSPLHF. CDR3 nucleotide sequence: TGCGCCAGCAGCTTGGATAATGGCTCCAATTCACCCCTCCACTTT.

This clonotype showed up many times. The chain has TRBV11-2 and TRBJ1-6; 7 bases match TRBD1. Germline V CDR1 and CDR2: SGHAT, FQNNGV. After removal of 5 bases from V and 7 bases from J, the junction contained 5 bases not matched to a gene. This CDR3 contains 14 residues. DNA of the CDR3: TGTGCCAGCAGCACGACAGGGTCCAATTCACCCCTCCACTTT. Residues: CASSTTGSNSPLHF.

This clonotype was seen at least ten times. The genes are TRBV28 and TRBJ2-5; possibly TRBD1 or TRBD2 for D (7 bases each). The germline CDR1 and CDR2 sequences are MDHEN and SYDVKM. The CDR3 covers 15 residues. The germline V and J ends were trimmed by 5 bases and 5 bases, with 18 bases remaining between them. CDR3 sequence reads: CASSPGRGRRETQYF. As DNA, the CDR3 is TGTGCCAGCAGTCCGGGGAGGGGGCGTAGGGAGACCCAGTACTTC.